Listed below are T cell receptor beta chains from one sample, sequenced in a study of blood T cell repertoires in COVID-19. TCRdb keeps only in-frame clones here, not all; method: immunoSEQ multiplex PCR. The table shows under 80,000 clones, with 70% to 90% occurring only once. Sequencing was performed on peripheral blood. The receptors come from a woman aged 80 or older with active COVID-19. CDR3s include the opening cysteine and the closing phenylalanine or tryptophan. The D gene is left open where the match is weak. A row's size may be missing; if present it is once, few, many or a size class.

v_gene: TRBV9
j_gene: TRBJ1-3
abundance: NA
d_gene: NA
CDR3nt: TGTGCCAGCAGCTCAAGCCCCCTCTCTGGAAACACCATATATTTT
CDR3aa: CASSSSPLSGNTIYF

v_gene: TRBV7-9
j_gene: TRBJ2-3
abundance: NA
d_gene: TRBD2
CDR3nt: TGTGCCAGCAGCTTTCTAGCGGGAGCCGTGGATACGCAGTATTTT
CDR3aa: CASSFLAGAVDTQYF

v_gene: TRBV11-3
j_gene: TRBJ2-2
abundance: NA
d_gene: TRBD1
CDR3nt: TGTGCCAGCAGTTTGGGACAGGGGGACACCGGGGAGCTGTTTTTT
CDR3aa: CASSLGQGDTGELFF

v_gene: TRBV28
j_gene: TRBJ2-2
abundance: NA
d_gene: TRBD2
CDR3nt: TGTGCCAGCAGTCCCCCCTTGGGAGCGGGAGGGACCGGGGAGCTGTTTTTT
CDR3aa: CASSPPLGAGGTGELFF

v_gene: TRBV6-5
j_gene: TRBJ1-4
abundance: NA
d_gene: TRBD1
CDR3nt: TGTGCCAGCATAAAGGACAGGGGTAATGAAAAACTGTTTTTT
CDR3aa: CASIKDRGNEKLFF

v_gene: TRBV19
j_gene: TRBJ1-5
abundance: NA
d_gene: NA
CDR3nt: TGTGCCAGTATAGGACAAGGCGGCAGCAATCAGCCCCAGCATTTT
CDR3aa: CASIGQGGSNQPQHF

v_gene: TRBV28
j_gene: TRBJ1-2
abundance: NA
d_gene: NA
CDR3nt: TGTGCCAGCAGTCCACCCACGCGTGGCTACACCTTC
CDR3aa: CASSPPTRGYTF

v_gene: TRBV11-2
j_gene: TRBJ2-5
abundance: NA
d_gene: NA
CDR3nt: TGTGCCAGCAGCCCCACAGGGATCCAGTACTTC
CDR3aa: CASSPTGIQYF

v_gene: TRBV10-2
j_gene: TRBJ2-1
abundance: once
d_gene: TRBD2
CDR3nt: TGCGCCAGCAGGGGGACTAGCGATGAGCAGTTCTTC
CDR3aa: CASRGTSDEQFF

v_gene: TRBV28
j_gene: TRBJ1-3
abundance: NA
d_gene: TRBD1
CDR3nt: TGTGCCAGCAGTACGACGACAGGGAGGTTGGGTTCTGGAAACACCATATATTTT
CDR3aa: CASSTTTGRLGSGNTIYF

v_gene: TRBV3-1/TRBV3-2
j_gene: TRBJ2-3
abundance: NA
d_gene: TRBD1
CDR3nt: TGTGCCAGCAGCCACTACGGACAGGGGGAAACAGATACGCAGTATTTT
CDR3aa: CASSHYGQGETDTQYF

v_gene: TRBV9
j_gene: TRBJ1-2
abundance: NA
d_gene: NA
CDR3nt: TGTGCCAGCAGCATTCGACAGACGCACGGCTACACCTTC
CDR3aa: CASSIRQTHGYTF

v_gene: TRBV7-2
j_gene: TRBJ2-2
abundance: few
d_gene: TRBD1
CDR3nt: TGTGCCAGCAGCTCATCAGGGGGCTGGGTCGGGGAGCTGTTTTTT
CDR3aa: CASSSSGGWVGELFF

v_gene: TRBV19
j_gene: TRBJ2-1
abundance: NA
d_gene: NA
CDR3nt: TGTGCCAGTAGTACCTCCGCAGGGGGGAATGAGCAGTTCTTC
CDR3aa: CASSTSAGGNEQFF

v_gene: TRBV11-2
j_gene: TRBJ1-2
abundance: NA
d_gene: TRBD1
CDR3nt: TGTGCCAGCAGCTCGGGACAGGGGGTGGTGGGCTACACCTTC
CDR3aa: CASSSGQGVVGYTF

v_gene: TRBV30
j_gene: TRBJ2-1
abundance: NA
d_gene: NA
CDR3nt: TGTGCCTGGGGGACGCCAGGGGGGACCTACAATGAGCAGTTCTTC
CDR3aa: CAWGTPGGTYNEQFF

v_gene: TRBV4-3
j_gene: TRBJ2-3
abundance: NA
d_gene: NA
CDR3nt: TGCGCCAGCAGCCATCGGGACAACCCGAGGGATACGCAGTATTTT
CDR3aa: CASSHRDNPRDTQYF

v_gene: TRBV6-5
j_gene: TRBJ1-3
abundance: once
d_gene: NA
CDR3nt: TGTGCCAGCAGTTACTCGAGGCTACCCTCTGGAAACACCATATATTTT
CDR3aa: CASSYSRLPSGNTIYF

v_gene: TRBV6-2/TRBV6-3
j_gene: TRBJ2-7
abundance: NA
d_gene: NA
CDR3nt: TGTGCCAGCAGTTACTGGGACAACTCCTACGAGCAGTACTTC
CDR3aa: CASSYWDNSYEQYF

v_gene: TRBV7-9
j_gene: TRBJ1-4
abundance: few
d_gene: TRBD1
CDR3nt: TGTGCCAGCAGTCCTACAGGGGGCGCGGGGGAAAAACTGTTTTTT
CDR3aa: CASSPTGGAGEKLFF

v_gene: TRBV5-6
j_gene: TRBJ2-7
abundance: NA
d_gene: NA
CDR3nt: TGTGCCAGCAGCTTGGGGCAATCCTACGAGCAGTACTTC
CDR3aa: CASSLGQSYEQYF

v_gene: TRBV6-2/TRBV6-3
j_gene: TRBJ1-2
abundance: NA
d_gene: TRBD1
CDR3nt: TGTGCCAGCAGCGACAGGGCCGCGGGCTATGGCTACACCTTC
CDR3aa: CASSDRAAGYGYTF

v_gene: TRBV19
j_gene: TRBJ2-5
abundance: NA
d_gene: TRBD1
CDR3nt: TGTGCCAGCCGGGACAGGGGCGGTATGGAGACCCAGTACTTC
CDR3aa: CASRDRGGMETQYF

v_gene: TRBV27
j_gene: TRBJ2-2
abundance: NA
d_gene: TRBD2
CDR3nt: TGTGCCAGCAGTTTATCGGGTTTACGACTAGCGGGAGACACCGGGGAGCTGTTTTTT
CDR3aa: CASSLSGLRLAGDTGELFF